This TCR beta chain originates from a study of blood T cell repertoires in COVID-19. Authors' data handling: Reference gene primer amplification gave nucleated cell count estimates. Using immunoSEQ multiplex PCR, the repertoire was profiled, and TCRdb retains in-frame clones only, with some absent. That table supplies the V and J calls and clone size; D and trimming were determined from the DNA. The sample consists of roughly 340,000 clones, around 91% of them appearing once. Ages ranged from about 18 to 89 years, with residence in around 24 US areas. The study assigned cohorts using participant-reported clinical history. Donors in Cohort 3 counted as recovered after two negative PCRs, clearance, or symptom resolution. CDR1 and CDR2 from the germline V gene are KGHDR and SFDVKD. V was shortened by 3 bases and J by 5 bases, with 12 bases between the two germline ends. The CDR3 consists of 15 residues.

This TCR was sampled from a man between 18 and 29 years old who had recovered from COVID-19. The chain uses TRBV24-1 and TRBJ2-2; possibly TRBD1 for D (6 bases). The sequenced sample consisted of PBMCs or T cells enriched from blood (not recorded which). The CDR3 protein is CATSDPTGATGELFF. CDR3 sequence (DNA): TGTGCCACCAGTGATCCGACAGGAGCAACCGGGGAGCTGTTTTTT.